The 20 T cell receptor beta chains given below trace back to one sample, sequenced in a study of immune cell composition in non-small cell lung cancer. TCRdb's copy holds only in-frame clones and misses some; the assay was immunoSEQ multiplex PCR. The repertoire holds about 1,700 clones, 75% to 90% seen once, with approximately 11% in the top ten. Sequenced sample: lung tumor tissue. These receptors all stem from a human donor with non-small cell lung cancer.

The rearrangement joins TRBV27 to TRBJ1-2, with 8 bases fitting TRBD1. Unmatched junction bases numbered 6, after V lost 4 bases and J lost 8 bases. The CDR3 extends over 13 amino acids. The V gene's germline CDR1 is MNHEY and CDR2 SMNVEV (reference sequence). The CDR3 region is CASSSGQGGGYTF. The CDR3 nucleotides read TGTGCCAGCAGTTCCGGACAGGGTGGCGGCTACACCTTC.

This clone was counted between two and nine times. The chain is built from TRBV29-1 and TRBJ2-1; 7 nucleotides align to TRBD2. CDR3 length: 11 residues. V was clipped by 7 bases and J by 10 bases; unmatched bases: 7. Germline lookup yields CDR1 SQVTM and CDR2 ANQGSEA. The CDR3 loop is CSAGTNREQFF. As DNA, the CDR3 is TGCAGCGCCGGGACTAATAGGGAGCAGTTCTTC.

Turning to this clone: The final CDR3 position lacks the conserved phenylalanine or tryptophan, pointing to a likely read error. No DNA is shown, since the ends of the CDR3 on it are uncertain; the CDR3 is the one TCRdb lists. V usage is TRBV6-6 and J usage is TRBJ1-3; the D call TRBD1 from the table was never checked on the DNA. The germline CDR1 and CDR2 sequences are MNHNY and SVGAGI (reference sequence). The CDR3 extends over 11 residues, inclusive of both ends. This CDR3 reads CASSSGQSYFV.

The CDR3 bases are TGTGCCAGCAGTTACGATGGACAAAAAAGTGAAGCTTTCTTT. It translates to CASSYDGQKSEAFF. The chain employs TRBV6-6 and TRBJ1-1; TRBD1 might be the D (5 bases). The CDR3 is 14 residues long. Trimming took off 2 bases at V and 7 bases at J, with 14 bases between the two ends. Germline V lookup: CDR1 MNHNY, CDR2 SVGAGI (reference sequence).

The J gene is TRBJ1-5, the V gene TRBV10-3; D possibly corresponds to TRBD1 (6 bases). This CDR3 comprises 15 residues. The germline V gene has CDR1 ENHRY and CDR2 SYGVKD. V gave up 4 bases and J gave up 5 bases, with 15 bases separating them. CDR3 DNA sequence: TGTGCCATCAGTGTAACACAGGGAGGGGATCAGCCCCAGCATTTT. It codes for CAISVTQGGDQPQHF.

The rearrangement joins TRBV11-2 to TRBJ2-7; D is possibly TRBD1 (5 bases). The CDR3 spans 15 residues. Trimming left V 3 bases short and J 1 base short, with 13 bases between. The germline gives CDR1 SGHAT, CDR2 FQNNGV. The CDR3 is CASSFSGFGSYEQYF. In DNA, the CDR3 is TGTGCCAGCAGCTTCTCAGGGTTTGGATCCTACGAGCAGTACTTC.

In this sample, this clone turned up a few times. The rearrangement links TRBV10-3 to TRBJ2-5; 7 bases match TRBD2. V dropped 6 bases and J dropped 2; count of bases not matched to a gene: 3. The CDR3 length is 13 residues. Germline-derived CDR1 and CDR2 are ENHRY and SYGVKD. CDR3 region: CAIRGGRQETQYF. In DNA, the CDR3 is TGTGCCATCAGGGGAGGGAGACAAGAGACCCAGTACTTC.

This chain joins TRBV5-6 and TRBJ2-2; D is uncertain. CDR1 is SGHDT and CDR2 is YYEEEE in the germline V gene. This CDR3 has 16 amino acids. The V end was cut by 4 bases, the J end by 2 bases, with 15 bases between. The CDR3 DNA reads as TGTGCCAGCAGCACCGGTTTCCTCTCCAACACCGGGGAGCTGTTTTTT. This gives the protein CASSTGFLSNTGELFF.

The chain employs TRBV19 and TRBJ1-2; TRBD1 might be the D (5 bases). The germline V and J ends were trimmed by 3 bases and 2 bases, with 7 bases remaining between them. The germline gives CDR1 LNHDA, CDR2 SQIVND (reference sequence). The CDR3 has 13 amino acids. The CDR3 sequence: CASSIPGNYGYTF. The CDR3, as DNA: TGTGCCAGTAGTATCCCAGGGAACTATGGCTACACCTTC. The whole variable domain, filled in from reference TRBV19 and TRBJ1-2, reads DGGITQSPKYLFRKEGQNVTLSCEQNLNHDAMYWYRQDPGQGLRLIYYSQIVNDFQKGDIAEGYSVSREKKESFPLTVTSAQKNPTAFYLCASSIPGNYGYTFGSGTRLTVV.

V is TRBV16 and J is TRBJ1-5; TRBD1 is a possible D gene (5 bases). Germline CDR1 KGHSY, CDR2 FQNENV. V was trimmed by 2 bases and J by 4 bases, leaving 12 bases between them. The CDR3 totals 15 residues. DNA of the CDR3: TGTGCCAGCAGCCAACAGCAGGGAAGAAATCAGCCCCAGCATTTT. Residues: CASSQQQGRNQPQHF.

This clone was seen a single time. CDR3 sequence: CASSLASGNQNYGYTF. The CDR3 DNA reads TGCGCCAGCAGCTTGGCCTCGGGGAACCAGAACTATGGCTACACCTTC. The chain has TRBV5-1 and TRBJ1-2; D unresolved. With 0 bases removed from V and 2 bases from J, the gap between germline ends came to 14 bases. CDR3 length: 16 residues. The germline CDR1 and CDR2 sequences are SGHRS and YFSETQ.

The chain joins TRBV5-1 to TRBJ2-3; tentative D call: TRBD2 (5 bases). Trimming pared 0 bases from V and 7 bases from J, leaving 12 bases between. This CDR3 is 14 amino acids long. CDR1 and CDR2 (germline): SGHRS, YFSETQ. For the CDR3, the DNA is TGCGCCAGCAGCTTGGACAGTCGAGGGAATACGCAGTATTTT. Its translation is CASSLDSRGNTQYF.

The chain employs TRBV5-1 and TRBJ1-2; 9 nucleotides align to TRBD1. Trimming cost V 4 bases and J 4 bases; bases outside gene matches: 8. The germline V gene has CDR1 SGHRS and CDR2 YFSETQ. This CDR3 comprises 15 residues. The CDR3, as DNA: TGCGCCAGCAGCACCTCCGGGACAGGGAGCTATGGCTACACCTTC. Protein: CASSTSGTGSYGYTF.

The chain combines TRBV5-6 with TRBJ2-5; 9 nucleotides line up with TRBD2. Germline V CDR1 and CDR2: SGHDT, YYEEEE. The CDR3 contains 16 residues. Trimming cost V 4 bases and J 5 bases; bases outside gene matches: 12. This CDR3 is CASSRLSGGFLETQYF. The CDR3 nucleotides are TGTGCCAGCAGCCGACTCAGCGGGGGGTTCCTGGAGACCCAGTACTTC.

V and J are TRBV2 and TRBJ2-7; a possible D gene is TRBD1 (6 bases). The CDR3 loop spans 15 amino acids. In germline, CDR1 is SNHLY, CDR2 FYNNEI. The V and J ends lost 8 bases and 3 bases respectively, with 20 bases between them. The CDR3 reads CASRIETGEVYEQYF. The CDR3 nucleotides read TGTGCCAGCCGGATTGAGACAGGCGAGGTCTACGAGCAGTACTTC.

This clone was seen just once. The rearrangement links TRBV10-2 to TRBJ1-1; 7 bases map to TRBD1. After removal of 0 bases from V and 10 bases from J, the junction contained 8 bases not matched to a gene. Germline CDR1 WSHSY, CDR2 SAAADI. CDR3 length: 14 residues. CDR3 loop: CASSESGQGDSAFF. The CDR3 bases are TGCGCCAGCAGTGAGTCGGGGCAGGGGGATTCAGCTTTCTTT.

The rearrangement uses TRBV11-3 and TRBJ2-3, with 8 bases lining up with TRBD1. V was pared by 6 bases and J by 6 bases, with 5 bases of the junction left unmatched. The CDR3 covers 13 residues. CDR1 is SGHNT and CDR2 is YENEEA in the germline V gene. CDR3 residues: CASSDRGTDTQYF. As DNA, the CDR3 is TGTGCCAGCAGTGACAGGGGTACTGATACGCAGTATTTT. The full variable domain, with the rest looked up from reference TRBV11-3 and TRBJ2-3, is EAGVVQSPRYKIIEKKQPVAFWCNPISGHNTLYWYLQNLGQGPELLIRYENEEAVDDSQLPKDRFSAERLKGVDSTLKIQPAELGDSAVYLCASSDRGTDTQYFGPGTRLTVL.

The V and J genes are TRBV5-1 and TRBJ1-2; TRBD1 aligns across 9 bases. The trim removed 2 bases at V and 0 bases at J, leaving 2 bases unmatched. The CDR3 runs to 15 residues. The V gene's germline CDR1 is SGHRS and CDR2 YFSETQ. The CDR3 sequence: CASSFRQGANYGYTF. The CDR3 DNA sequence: TGCGCCAGCAGCTTCCGACAGGGGGCTAACTATGGCTACACCTTC.

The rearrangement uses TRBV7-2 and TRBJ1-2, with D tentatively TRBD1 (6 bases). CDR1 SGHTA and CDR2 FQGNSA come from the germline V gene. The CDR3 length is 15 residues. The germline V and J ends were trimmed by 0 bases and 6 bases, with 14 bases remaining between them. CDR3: CASSLAGQGIHGYTF. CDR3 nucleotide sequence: TGTGCCAGCAGCTTAGCAGGGCAGGGGATACATGGCTACACCTTC.

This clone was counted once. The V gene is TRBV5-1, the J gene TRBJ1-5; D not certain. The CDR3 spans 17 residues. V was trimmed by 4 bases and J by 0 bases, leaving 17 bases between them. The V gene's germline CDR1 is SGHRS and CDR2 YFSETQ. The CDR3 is CASSAGPIAYSNQPQHF. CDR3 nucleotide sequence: TGCGCCAGCAGCGCTGGGCCGATCGCTTATAGCAATCAGCCCCAGCATTTT.